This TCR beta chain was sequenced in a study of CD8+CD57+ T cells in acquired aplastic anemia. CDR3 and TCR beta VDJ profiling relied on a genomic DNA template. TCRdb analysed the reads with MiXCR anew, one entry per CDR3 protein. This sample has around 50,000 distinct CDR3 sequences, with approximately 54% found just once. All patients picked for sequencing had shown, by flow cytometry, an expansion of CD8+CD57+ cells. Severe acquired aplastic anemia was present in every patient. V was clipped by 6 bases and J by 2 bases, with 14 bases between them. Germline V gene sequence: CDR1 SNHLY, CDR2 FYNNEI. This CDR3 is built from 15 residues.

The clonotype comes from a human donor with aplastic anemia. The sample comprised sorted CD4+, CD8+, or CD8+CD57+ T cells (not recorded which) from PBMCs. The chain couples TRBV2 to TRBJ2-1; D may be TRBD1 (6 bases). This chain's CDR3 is CASRPNSGAYNEQFF. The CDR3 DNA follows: TGTGCCAGCAGGCCGAATTCAGGGGCCTACAATGAGCAGTTCTTC. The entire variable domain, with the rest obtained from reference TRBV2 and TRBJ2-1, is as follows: EPEVTQTPSHQVTQMGQEVILRCVPISNHLYFYWYRQILGQKVEFLVSFYNNEISEKSEIFDDQFSVERPDGSNFTLKIRSTKLEDSAMYFCASRPNSGAYNEQFFGPGTRLTVL.